This TCR beta chain was identified in a study of CD8 T cells in ankylosing spondylitis. Study findings and constraints: Previously reported in reactive arthritis synovial fluid and blood were some of the motif variants. A motif in TCR beta, a set of 8 or 9 highly homologous variants, appeared characteristic of ankylosing spondylitis blood. The clones that were linked to disease were reported to be significantly enriched in matched synovial fluid samples from ankylosing spondylitis patients.

This clonotype was counted ten times or more. The antigen is unknown. CDR1 and CDR2 (germline): DFQATT, SNEGSKA (reference sequence). The trim removed 5 bases at V and 5 bases at J, leaving 9 bases unmatched. The CDR3 has 14 residues. Generation of TCR beta libraries employed quantitative 5'-RACE incorporating molecular barcodes. In TCRdb, the 5' RACE reads were re-called with MiXCR into one record per CDR3 protein. The repertoire holds approximately 250,000 distinct CDR3 sequences, with 24% as singletons. The specimen sequenced was blood, either unsorted or a sorted T cell fraction (not recorded which). V usage is TRBV20-1 and J usage is TRBJ2-5; 9 bases are shared with TRBD1. The sequence came from a male donor with ankylosing spondylitis or in good health (not recorded which). CDR3 bases: TGCAGTGCTCCGAAACAGGGGGCGTTGGAGACCCAGTACTTC. Its translation: CSAPKQGALETQYF.